This T cell receptor beta chain was captured by sequencing in a study of blood T cell repertoires in COVID-19. Germline V lookup: CDR1 MNHNS, CDR2 SASEGT. The CDR3 is 17 amino acids. The trim removed 1 base at V and 2 bases at J, leaving 7 bases unmatched. Source study methods: Estimated nucleated cell counts came from reference gene primer amplification. TCRdb's table, derived via immunoSEQ multiplex PCR, lists solely in-frame clones and lacks some. V and J calls and clone size are given by that table; D and trimming were obtained from the DNA. The table has about 63,000 clones, 75% to 90% seen once; the top ten hold approximately 5.4%.

This rearrangement joins TRBV6-1 to TRBJ1-1; TRBD1 matches 10 bases. The sample consisted of peripheral blood. This receptor was identified in a man aged 50-60 years with active COVID-19. The CDR3 coding sequence is TGTGCCAGCAGTGAAGGTCGACAGGGGGCGCGAAACACTGAAGCTTTCTTT. As protein: CASSEGRQGARNTEAFF.